The 20 T cell receptor beta chains in this list originate from one sample, sequenced in a study of human T cells and chemical hapten exposure. TCRdb reprocessed the RACE reads with MiXCR, giving one entry per CDR3 protein. Found here are around 380,000 distinct CDR3 sequences, nearly 5% of them singletons; the top ten hold around 2%. Sample time point: patch test 1, 2 weeks after DPC sensitization. Described treatment: therapeutic diphenylcyclopropenone sensitization with weekly scalp DPC. This sample comprised whole blood, obtained in connection with sensitization to the hapten diphenylcyclopropenone (DPC). Source of these receptors: a woman in her forties or fifties with alopecia areata. Some clones in this sample may be carry-over from other donors' samples.

The rearrangement joins TRBV2 to TRBJ2-3, with 14 bases lining up with TRBD2. The CDR3 consists of 16 residues. Losses at the gene ends were 7 bases for V and 4 bases for J; bases not matched to a gene: 7. CDR1 and CDR2 from the germline V gene are SNHLY and FYNNEI. The DNA for the CDR3 is TGTGCCAGCACCTCCTTGGGACTAGCGGGAGCAGATACGCAGTATTTT. It is translated as CASTSLGLAGADTQYF.

This clonotype was seen more than once but under ten times. The chain links TRBV6-2 or TRBV6-3 to TRBJ1-5, with D unresolved. V was trimmed by 7 bases and J by 7 bases, leaving 14 bases between them. The CDR3 is made up of 13 amino acids. CDR1 is MNHEY, CDR2 SVGEGT, per germline. This CDR3 is CASTLAPPQPQHF. The CDR3 DNA reads as TGTGCCAGCACCCTAGCGCCACCCCAGCCCCAGCATTTT.

At least ten counts were recorded for this clonotype. The J gene is TRBJ2-5, the V gene TRBV28; 8 bases fit TRBD1. Trimming at V came to 6 bases and at J to 4 bases, leaving 4 bases not matched to a gene. This CDR3 spans 13 amino acids. Germline CDR1 and CDR2: MDHEN and SYDVKM. CDR3 residues: CASSKDRAETQYF. DNA for the CDR3: TGTGCCAGCAGCAAGGACAGGGCAGAGACCCAGTACTTC.

The sample holds a few counts of this clonotype. V gene TRBV3-1 combines with J gene TRBJ1-3; D call uncertain. The V gene lost 4 bases and the J gene lost 4 bases, with 11 bases spanning the gap. This CDR3 is built from 14 residues. Per germline, CDR1 LGHDT and CDR2 YNNKEL (reference sequence). In nucleotides, the CDR3 is TGTGCCAGCAGCCGGACTCAAAGGGGAAACACCATATATTTT. Its translation is CASSRTQRGNTIYF. Looking up the rest from reference TRBV3-1 and TRBJ1-3 gives the full variable domain: DTAVSQTPKYLVTQMGNDKSIKCEQNLGHDTMYWYKQDSKKFLKIMFSYNNKELIINETVPNRFSPKSPDKAHLNLHINSLELGDSAVYFCASSRTQRGNTIYFGEGSWLTVV.

This clonotype was counted ten times or more. V gene TRBV29-1 combines with J gene TRBJ2-3, with a tentative D call TRBD1 (5 bases). Per germline, CDR1 SQVTM and CDR2 ANQGSEA. CDR3 size: 13 residues. The germline V and J ends were trimmed by 1 base and 2 bases, with 7 bases remaining between them. The CDR3 DNA sequence: TGCAGCGTTGAAGGGGGCACCACAGATACGCAGTATTTT. This encodes CSVEGGTTDTQYF.

The CDR3 bases are TGCGCCAGCACGGGCGGGGGTACGGCAGATACGCAGTATTTT. Translated: CASTGGGTADTQYF. This sequence joins TRBV5-1 and TRBJ2-3; 7 positions agree with TRBD2. The V and J ends lost 6 bases and 4 bases, in that order; junction bases with no gene match: 8. The CDR3 is 14 amino acids. Germline CDR1 reads SGHRS; CDR2 reads YFSETQ.

This clonotype occurred many times. V and J are TRBV18 and TRBJ2-7; 8 nucleotides agree with TRBD1. Germline lookup yields CDR1 KGHSH and CDR2 LQKENI. The CDR3 contains 14 residues. V was clipped by 3 bases and J by 6 bases; unmatched bases: 7. In DNA, the CDR3 is TGTGCCAGCTCACCCCCTCAGGGGGCGAGCGAGCAGTACTTC. Protein sequence: CASSPPQGASEQYF. Using reference TRBV18 and TRBJ2-7 for the parts outside the CDR3, the full variable domain is NAGVMQNPRHLVRRRGQEARLRCSPMKGHSHVYWYRQLPEEGLKFMVYLQKENIIDESGMPKERFSAEFPKEGPSILRIQQVVRGDSAAYFCASSPPQGASEQYFGPGTRLTVT.

The table lists this clonotype with a few counts. The chain recombines TRBV5-1 with TRBJ1-6; D perhaps matches TRBD1 (5 bases). Looked up from germline, CDR1 is SGHRS and CDR2 is YFSETQ. V lost 0 bases to trimming and J lost 10 bases, with 14 bases between them. The CDR3 is 15 amino acids. CDR3 sequence: CASSLDAGRGSPLHF. CDR3 DNA: TGCGCCAGCAGCTTGGACGCAGGGAGAGGCTCACCCCTCCACTTT.

This clonotype has only a few counts. This chain links TRBV28 with TRBJ2-7; TRBD1 aligns across 7 bases. The CDR3 is made up of 14 amino acids. Germline V gene lookup returns CDR1 MDHEN and CDR2 SYDVKM. V lost 5 bases and J lost 5; bases outside the gene matches: 9. Here the CDR3 reads CASSPPGTADEQYF. As DNA, the CDR3 is TGTGCCAGCAGTCCCCCCGGGACAGCGGACGAGCAGTACTTC.

Many counts were recorded for this clonotype. The V call is TRBV7-2, the J call TRBJ1-4, with unresolved D. Germline values: CDR1 SGHTA, CDR2 FQGNSA. V was shortened by 5 bases and J by 0 bases, with 7 bases between the two germline ends. This CDR3 spans 14 amino acids. The CDR3 here is CASSGMATNEKLFF. CDR3 sequence (DNA): TGTGCCAGCAGCGGGATGGCAACTAATGAAAAACTGTTTTTT.

This clonotype appeared many times. This CDR3 reads CASSQGTYGYTF. CDR3 sequence (DNA): TGTGCCAGCTCCCAGGGAACTTATGGCTACACCTTC. This rearrangement joins TRBV12-3 or TRBV12-4 to TRBJ1-2; a possible D gene is TRBD1 (5 bases). V lost 8 bases and J 5 bases, leaving 12 bases between the germline ends. The CDR3 contains 12 residues.

This clonotype was picked up many times. The chain combines TRBV28 with TRBJ2-3, with TRBD2 identical over 9 bases. There are 16 residues in the CDR3. V gave up 5 bases and J gave up 2 bases; unmatched junction bases: 8. Germline V CDR1 and CDR2: MDHEN, SYDVKM. In DNA form, the CDR3 reads TGTGCCAGCAGTCGCGATAGCGGGAGCCTCACAGATACGCAGTATTTT. The encoded protein is CASSRDSGSLTDTQYF.

This clonotype was counted many times. J is TRBJ2-1 and V is TRBV20-1; 8 bases are a match to TRBD2. The CDR3 runs 14 residues. Germline assignment: CDR1 DFQATT and CDR2 SNEGSKA (reference sequence). Trimming cost V 4 bases and J 7 bases; bases outside gene matches: 9. CDR3 sequence: CSATLAVKGNEQFF. CDR3 sequence (DNA): TGCAGTGCTACACTAGCGGTCAAAGGGAATGAGCAGTTCTTC.

This clonotype was found many times. This chain links TRBV5-1 with TRBJ2-2, with D uncertain. This CDR3 comprises 13 residues. Germline V CDR1 and CDR2: SGHRS, YFSETQ. Trimming left V 2 bases short and J 5 bases short, with 7 bases between. The CDR3 coding sequence is TGCGCCAGCAGCTTTGGTTGGACCGGGGAGCTGTTTTTT. Protein: CASSFGWTGELFF.

This clonotype was detected ten times or more. The chain links TRBV10-2 to TRBJ1-6; 8 nucleotides line up with TRBD1. The germline V gene has CDR1 WSHSY and CDR2 SAAADI. The CDR3 extends over 13 amino acids. J lost 8 bases, V lost 7 bases, and 4 bases had no gene match. The CDR3 protein is CASNRGEHSPLHF. The CDR3 DNA sequence: TGCGCCAGCAACAGGGGGGAACATTCACCCCTCCACTTT.

The genes are TRBV7-2 and TRBJ2-1, with 7 bases matching TRBD2. This CDR3 spans 15 amino acids. Per germline, CDR1 SGHTA and CDR2 FQGNSA. Trimming at V came to 4 bases and at J to 1 base, leaving 4 bases not matched to a gene. CDR3 DNA sequence: TGTGCCAGCAGCTCGAGCGGGACTTCCTACAATGAGCAGTTCTTC. Translation: CASSSSGTSYNEQFF.

Many counts were recorded for this clonotype. The V gene is TRBV27, the J gene TRBJ2-3; perhaps TRBD1 as D (6 bases). The CDR3 is 13 amino acids. Germline V gene lookup returns CDR1 MNHEY and CDR2 SMNVEV (reference sequence). V was shortened by 3 bases and J by 6 bases, with 10 bases between the two germline ends. CDR3 bases: TGTGCCAGCAGTTTTCAGGGGTTCGATACGCAGTATTTT. Encoded protein: CASSFQGFDTQYF.

This clonotype was seen at least ten times. V gene TRBV11-2 combines with J gene TRBJ1-1; 8 bases line up with TRBD1. Germline V gene lookup returns CDR1 SGHAT and CDR2 FQNNGV. J lost 4 bases, V lost 4 bases, and 5 bases had no gene match. The CDR3 has 14 amino acids. CDR3 sequence reads: CASSSMTGVTEAFF. CDR3 sequence (DNA): TGTGCCAGCAGCTCTATGACAGGGGTCACTGAAGCTTTCTTT.

This clonotype was seen ten or more times. The chain combines TRBV28 with TRBJ1-5; D gene uncertain. The CDR3 totals 12 residues. Germline V gene lookup returns CDR1 MDHEN and CDR2 SYDVKM. V gave up 2 bases and J gave up 5 bases, with 4 bases separating them. CDR3 protein: CASSLPHQPQHF. CDR3 in DNA: TGTGCCAGCAGTTTACCTCATCAGCCCCAGCATTTT. The full variable domain, with the rest looked up from reference TRBV28 and TRBJ1-5, is DVKVTQSSRYLVKRTGEKVFLECVQDMDHENMFWYRQDPGLGLRLIYFSYDVKMKEKGDIPEGYSVSREKKERFSLILESASTNQTSMYLCASSLPHQPQHFGDGTRLSIL.

This clonotype was counted a few times. CDR3 coding DNA: TGCAGTGCTAGAGATCTGGCCGGGAGTGAAAAACTGTTTTTT. Amino acids: CSARDLAGSEKLFF. The chain carries TRBV20-1 and TRBJ1-4; D gene ambiguous. CDR3 size: 14 residues. V dropped 0 bases and J dropped 7 bases, with 12 bases sitting between them. The germline V gene has CDR1 DFQATT and CDR2 SNEGSKA (reference sequence).